These 27 T cell receptor beta chains share one sample of origin, sequenced in a study of Ad26.COV2.S vaccination and SARS-CoV-2 variants. The treatment here: over 15 received Ad26.COV2.S at low or high dose, single or two shots; about 5 received placebo; per-sample allocation not given. Sampling happened 63 days after the first vaccine or placebo injection. Libraries were prepared by immunoSEQ multiplex PCR; TCRdb keeps only in-frame clonotypes and omits some of them. Here the sample spans 350,000 to 400,000 clones, approximately 89% being singletons. Sequencing was performed on peripheral blood, taken in a trial of Ad26.COV2.S vaccine versus placebo. The receptors come from a person aged 18-60 years who received the Ad26.COV2.S COVID-19 vaccine or a placebo.

V usage is TRBV7-3 and J usage is TRBJ2-2, with D possibly being TRBD1 (6 bases). This CDR3 is built from 16 residues. Germline CDR1 SGHTA, CDR2 FQGTGA. The V gene lost 5 bases and the J gene lost 6 bases, with 19 bases spanning the gap. The CDR3 DNA follows: TGTGCCAGCAGCGGCCTTGACTCCACAGGGTCCGGGGAGCTGTTTTTT. Its protein product is CASSGLDSTGSGELFF.

This clone was found once. This chain connects TRBV5-3 to TRBJ2-2; D is undetermined. TRBV5-3 is flagged as an ORF with uncertain function. The CDR3 loop spans 12 amino acids. V lost 1 base, J lost 6 bases, and 4 bases lay in between. The CDR3 here is CARSLSPGELFF. The CDR3 DNA sequence: TGTGCCAGAAGCTTGAGTCCCGGGGAGCTGTTTTTT.

This clone was seen just once. The CDR3 loop is CASSLAVSTASTDTQYF. The CDR3 nucleotides read TGTGCCAGCAGCTTAGCTGTCTCGACCGCTAGCACAGATACGCAGTATTTT. The V gene is TRBV7-9, the J gene TRBJ2-3; D is unclear. This CDR3 region has 17 residues. With 0 bases removed from V and 0 bases from J, the gap between germline ends came to 13 bases. Germline CDR1 is SEHNR and CDR2 is FQNEAQ (reference sequence).

CDR3 nucleotides: TGTGCCAGTAGTATAAAATACGCTGTCCGCAGGGACGCCGGGGAGCTGTTTTTT. Amino acids: CASSIKYAVRRDAGELFF. The chain carries TRBV19 and TRBJ2-2; D may match TRBD1 or TRBD2 (5 bases each). The germline gives CDR1 LNHDA, CDR2 SQIVND (reference sequence). This CDR3 has 18 amino acids. The germline V and J ends were trimmed by 2 bases and 6 bases, with 22 bases remaining between them.

The chain has TRBV7-2 and TRBJ2-1; D is unclear. Trimming removed 4 bases at V and 0 bases at J, with 13 bases between. The CDR3 totals 16 residues. Germline CDR1 and CDR2: SGHTA and FQGNSA. The CDR3 is CASSSPRYSSYNEQFF. The CDR3 DNA sequence: TGTGCCAGCAGCTCCCCTCGGTATAGCTCCTACAATGAGCAGTTCTTC.

This rearrangement joins TRBV28 to TRBJ1-2, with 8 bases lining up with TRBD1. Germline V gene lookup returns CDR1 MDHEN and CDR2 SYDVKM. The ends lost 4 bases at V and 4 bases at J; junction bases unmatched: 11. The CDR3 has 16 amino acids. The CDR3 is CASSSRADRAPYGYTF. CDR3 in DNA: TGTGCCAGCAGTTCCCGAGCGGACAGGGCACCCTATGGCTACACCTTC.

The rearrangement uses TRBV5-1 and TRBJ2-1; D possibly corresponds to TRBD1 (5 bases). Germline lookup yields CDR1 SGHRS and CDR2 YFSETQ. V lost 1 base to trimming and J lost 4 bases, with 18 bases between them. The CDR3 contains 17 residues. This CDR3 is CASSLIPSVGHYNEQFF. For the CDR3, the DNA is TGCGCCAGCAGCTTGATCCCGTCCGTCGGACATTACAATGAGCAGTTCTTC.

This clone has a single count. The rearrangement links TRBV30 to TRBJ1-1; D perhaps matches TRBD1 (6 bases). Looked up from germline, CDR1 is GTSNPN and CDR2 is SVGIG (reference sequence). The V gene lost 3 bases and the J gene lost 4 bases, with 12 bases spanning the gap. The CDR3 consists of 13 residues. The DNA for the CDR3 is TGTGCCTGGAGCGCGACAGGCTTCACTGAAGCTTTCTTT. Amino acid sequence: CAWSATGFTEAFF.

CDR3 residues: CASSLQPGGSYEQYF. Here the CDR3 DNA reads TGTGCCAGCAGCCTTCAACCGGGCGGGAGTTACGAGCAGTACTTC. This sequence joins TRBV9 and TRBJ2-7, with 7 bases fitting TRBD2. V was pared by 4 bases and J by 4 bases, with 11 bases of the junction left unmatched. Germline CDR1 and CDR2: SGDLS and YYNGEE. This CDR3 has 15 amino acids. The full variable domain, its missing parts supplied by reference TRBV9 and TRBJ2-7, is DSGVTQTPKHLITATGQRVTLRCSPRSGDLSVYWYQQSLDQGLQFLIQYYNGEERAKGNILERFSAQQFPDLHSELNLSSLELGDSALYFCASSLQPGGSYEQYFGPGTRLTVT.

The V and J genes are TRBV30 and TRBJ1-4, with a possible D match to TRBD1 (5 bases). V was cut by 5 bases and J by 7 bases, with 11 bases left in between. The CDR3 contains 12 residues. The germline V gene encodes CDR1 GTSNPN and CDR2 SVGIG (reference sequence). CDR3 in DNA: TGTGCCTGGGGAGTCAGGGTTGAAAAACTGTTTTTT. Protein: CAWGVRVEKLFF.

The genes are TRBV18 and TRBJ2-4; the D call may be TRBD1 or TRBD2 (5 bases each). The V and J ends lost 4 bases and 3 bases respectively, with 13 bases between them. The CDR3 spans 15 residues. In germline, CDR1 is KGHSH, CDR2 LQKENI. CDR3 loop: CASSRAVRGKNIQYF. The CDR3 DNA is TGTGCCAGCTCACGTGCAGTGAGGGGCAAAAACATTCAGTACTTC.

V gene TRBV7-2 combines with J gene TRBJ2-7, with 10 bases identical to TRBD2. There are 15 residues in the CDR3. Germline V gives CDR1 SGHTA, CDR2 FQGNSA. V dropped 5 bases and J dropped 2; count of bases not matched to a gene: 6. CDR3 residues: CASSPGGLAAYEQYF. The DNA for the CDR3 is TGTGCCAGCAGCCCAGGTGGACTAGCGGCCTACGAGCAGTACTTC.

Only a few counts were recorded for this clone. The chain is built from TRBV3-1 (or the pseudogene TRBV3-2) and TRBJ2-7; TRBD2 matches at 8 bases. V dropped 4 bases and J dropped 6; count of bases not matched to a gene: 8. CDR3 length: 14 residues. CDR1 LGHDT and CDR2 YNNKEL come from the germline V gene (reference sequence). This chain's CDR3 is CASSLPGLVREQYF. The DNA of the CDR3 is TGTGCCAGCAGCCTTCCGGGACTAGTACGCGAGCAGTACTTC.

This clone was recorded a few times. The V call is TRBV3-1 (or the pseudogene TRBV3-2), the J call TRBJ2-1; 8 bases align to TRBD2. The V segment lost 2 bases and the J segment 0 bases; nucleotides outside the gene matches: 24. Germline assignment: CDR1 LGHDT and CDR2 YNNKEL (reference sequence). The CDR3 consists of 23 residues. The CDR3 here is CASSQCFFSSDSGSLSSYNEQFF. The DNA of the CDR3 is TGTGCCAGCAGCCAATGTTTTTTCTCGTCAGACAGCGGGAGCCTGAGCTCCTACAATGAGCAGTTCTTC.

The V and J genes are TRBV18 and TRBJ2-2; the D gene is possibly TRBD1 (5 bases). The CDR3 has 15 amino acids. The germline V gene has CDR1 KGHSH and CDR2 LQKENI. V shed 2 bases and J shed 1 base, with 8 bases lying between them. CDR3 residues: CASSPSQVNTGELFF. As DNA, the CDR3 is TGTGCCAGCTCACCATCACAGGTGAACACCGGGGAGCTGTTTTTT. The complete variable domain, with remaining parts taken from reference TRBV18 and TRBJ2-2, reads NAGVMQNPRHLVRRRGQEARLRCSPMKGHSHVYWYRQLPEEGLKFMVYLQKENIIDESGMPKERFSAEFPKEGPSILRIQQVVRGDSAAYFCASSPSQVNTGELFFGEGSRLTVL.

The chain links TRBV28 to TRBJ2-2, with TRBD2 as a possible D gene (5 bases). The CDR3 is made up of 15 amino acids. The germline V gene encodes CDR1 MDHEN and CDR2 SYDVKM. Trimming removed 7 bases from V and 6 bases from J, with 18 bases in between. The CDR3: CASTITTRFAGELFF. CDR3 DNA sequence: TGTGCCAGCACCATTACAACTAGGTTCGCCGGGGAGCTGTTTTTT. Complete variable domain (other parts from reference TRBV28 and TRBJ2-2): DVKVTQSSRYLVKRTGEKVFLECVQDMDHENMFWYRQDPGLGLRLIYFSYDVKMKEKGDIPEGYSVSREKKERFSLILESASTNQTSMYLCASTITTRFAGELFFGEGSRLTVL.

This clone was detected only once. V usage is TRBV9 and J usage is TRBJ2-6; D call uncertain. The CDR3 totals 16 residues. Germline lookup yields CDR1 SGDLS and CDR2 YYNGEE. The germline V and J ends were trimmed by 4 bases and 0 bases, with 11 bases remaining between them. The CDR3 here is CASSLTSDSGANVLTF. The CDR3 bases are TGTGCCAGCAGCTTAACATCGGACTCTGGGGCCAACGTCCTGACTTTC.

The chain links TRBV11-3 to TRBJ2-1, with 7 bases lining up with TRBD2. The J segment lost 7 bases and the V segment lost 1 base, leaving 7 bases of the junction unmatched. Germline V lookup: CDR1 SGHNT, CDR2 YENEEA. The CDR3 is 15 residues long. The CDR3 sequence: CASSLAGGVGNEQFF. The CDR3 DNA is TGTGCCAGCAGCTTAGCGGGAGGAGTGGGGAATGAGCAGTTCTTC.

J is TRBJ2-1 and V is TRBV14; 11 bases match TRBD2. CDR3 length: 17 amino acids. The ends lost 1 base at V and 7 bases at J; junction bases unmatched: 9. Germline CDR1 SGHDN, CDR2 FVKESK. CDR3 in DNA: TGTGCCAGCAGCCAAGGTTTACTAGCGGGAGCTTGGAATGAGCAGTTCTTC. This sequence encodes CASSQGLLAGAWNEQFF.

The chain carries TRBV2 and TRBJ2-5; 11 positions match TRBD2. This CDR3 is 15 amino acids long. J was trimmed by 5 bases and V by 6 bases; bases with no gene match: 8. Looked up from germline, CDR1 is SNHLY and CDR2 is FYNNEI. DNA for the CDR3: TGTGCCAGCAGCCCGGGACTAGCGGTGAGGGAGACCCAGTACTTC. Its translation is CASSPGLAVRETQYF.

The chain couples TRBV5-4 to TRBJ1-2, with 9 bases that match TRBD1. The CDR3 runs 17 residues. The germline V gene has CDR1 SGHNT and CDR2 YYREEE (reference sequence). V dropped 2 bases and J dropped 4; count of bases not matched to a gene: 12. CDR3 loop: CASSLAGEQGARYGYTF. DNA of the CDR3: TGTGCCAGCAGCTTAGCGGGGGAACAGGGGGCGCGCTATGGCTACACCTTC.

The rearrangement links TRBV20-1 to TRBJ2-2; D is uncertain. The CDR3 runs to 10 residues. Deletions cut 7 bases from V and 5 bases from J, with 5 bases between. Germline lookup yields CDR1 DFQATT and CDR2 SNEGSKA (reference sequence). Here the CDR3 reads CSGATGELFF. CDR3 nucleotides: TGCAGTGGGGCAACCGGGGAGCTGTTTTTT.

This chain joins TRBV2 and TRBJ1-2; 8 positions agree with TRBD1. The CDR3 runs 13 residues. Germline V CDR1 and CDR2: SNHLY, FYNNEI. J gave up 8 bases and V 6 bases, and 8 bases lay outside the gene matches. The CDR3 loop reads CASREQGAGGYTF. CDR3 bases: TGTGCCAGCAGGGAGCAGGGGGCTGGCGGCTACACCTTC.

This clone qualifies as medium-sized. The V gene is TRBV3-1 (or the pseudogene TRBV3-2), the J gene TRBJ2-1; 13 bases agree with TRBD2. CDR1 LGHDT and CDR2 YNNKEL come from the germline V gene (reference sequence). J gave up 7 bases and V 5 bases, and 14 bases lay outside the gene matches. The CDR3 spans 18 residues. CDR3 coding DNA: TGTGCCAGCAGCTCTCGACGACGATGGACTAGCGGGAGTAATGAGCAGTTCTTC. Amino acids: CASSSRRRWTSGSNEQFF.

The chain recombines TRBV7-9 with TRBJ2-7; 13 bases map to TRBD2. Per the germline V gene, CDR1 is SEHNR and CDR2 is FQNEAQ (reference sequence). Trimming cost V 1 base and J 5 bases; bases outside gene matches: 14. The CDR3 is made up of 19 amino acids. CDR3 nucleotide sequence: TGTGCCAGCAGCTTAGTATATCGGACTAGCGGGAGAACTATGAACGAGCAGTACTTC. Protein sequence: CASSLVYRTSGRTMNEQYF.

J is TRBJ2-2 and V is TRBV7-3, with D maybe TRBD1 (6 bases). The CDR3 loop spans 14 amino acids. The germline V gene encodes CDR1 SGHTA and CDR2 FQGTGA. The germline V and J ends were trimmed by 3 bases and 1 base, with 6 bases remaining between them. The CDR3: CASSLGQNTGELFF. CDR3 coding DNA: TGTGCCAGCAGCTTGGGACAGAACACCGGGGAGCTGTTTTTT.

This chain connects TRBV7-2 to TRBJ1-1; TRBD1 matches 7 bases. The CDR3 consists of 16 residues. The junction had 12 bases not matched to a gene; V was cut back by 4 bases and J by 4 bases. The germline gives CDR1 SGHTA, CDR2 FQGNSA. CDR3 loop: CASSSQGLAWGTEAFF. The CDR3, as DNA: TGTGCCAGCAGCTCACAGGGGCTGGCGTGGGGCACTGAAGCTTTCTTT. Full variable domain (outside the CDR3, taken from reference TRBV7-2 and TRBJ1-1): GAGVSQSPSNKVTEKGKDVELRCDPISGHTALYWYRQSLGQGLEFLIYFQGNSAPDKSGLPSDRFSAERTGGSVSTLTIQRTQQEDSAVYLCASSSQGLAWGTEAFFGQGTRLTVV.